This is a list of T cell receptor beta chains from one sample in a study of response to subunit inactivated influenza vaccine. TCRdb passed the RT-PCR reads through MiXCR, listing each CDR3 protein once. The sample consists of 630,000 or so distinct CDR3 sequences, around a sixth of them appearing once. Sequencing used PBMCs from blood, obtained roughly 12 days after vaccination. These receptor sequences come from a middle-aged man who received an inactivated influenza vaccine. The CDR3 runs from the conserved cysteine through the conserved F or W. Each record gives: clone size, J gene, V gene, D gene, CDR3 length, CDR3 DNA, CDR3 protein. A D gene is named only where the DNA matches it firmly. The size entry is marked missing in some rows and otherwise reads once, few, many or a size class.

>few|TRBJ2-1|TRBV6-2/TRBV6-3|NA|14
TGTGCCAGCACTCACCTTGGACGGGACAATGAGCAGTTCTTC
CASTHLGRDNEQFF
>NA|TRBJ2-3|TRBV13|TRBD2|23
TGTGCCAGCAGCTTACCCTTGGCGGGAGGGCCTACAGGTGGCAGCCCTCTCACAGATACGCAGTATTTT
CASSLPLAGGPTGGSPLTDTQYF
>NA|TRBJ2-5|TRBV30|NA|12
TGTGCCTGGAGTCCCCTCGGGGGGACCCAGTACTTC
CAWSPLGGTQYF
>few|TRBJ2-5|TRBV5-1|TRBD2|16
TGCGCCAGCAGCTTGGGGACTAGCCTCAGTCAAGAGACCCAGTACTTC
CASSLGTSLSQETQYF
>few|TRBJ1-1|TRBV7-9|NA|14
TGTGCCAGCAGCCCCATGACCGGAAGCACTGAAGCTTTCTTT
CASSPMTGSTEAFF
>few|TRBJ2-2|TRBV28|TRBD1|15
TGTGCCAGCGGGGGACAGGGAGGAGGCACCGGGGAGCTGTTTTTT
CASGGQGGGTGELFF
>few|TRBJ2-7|TRBV7-7|NA|12
TGTGCTAGCAGCTTAGAATTCGGCAAGCAGTACTTC
CASSLEFGKQYF
>NA|TRBJ2-7|TRBV28|NA|13
TGTGCCAGCAGCCTCACGAGGGGGATCGAGCAGTACTTC
CASSLTRGIEQYF
>few|TRBJ2-7|TRBV6-5|NA|13
TGTGCCAGCAGTTACTGGGGGACCTACGAGCAGTACTTC
CASSYWGTYEQYF
>few|TRBJ1-2|TRBV5-1|NA|14
TGCGCCAGCAGCTTGACTGCAGTGAACTATGGCTACACCTTC
CASSLTAVNYGYTF
>NA|TRBJ2-6|TRBV10-3|NA|18
TGTGCCATCAGTGTGGAAAGAAGTGCTAGCTCTGGGGCCAACGTCCTGACTTTC
CAISVERSASSGANVLTF
>many|TRBJ1-5|TRBV6-5|NA|17
TGTGCCAGCAGTTACTTTTTCTCTCCTGAACCAGGGCAGCCCCAGCATTTT
CASSYFFSPEPGQPQHF
>few|TRBJ2-1|TRBV2|NA|14
TGTGCCAGCAGTGAAGAGGGGGGGTACAATGAGCAGTTCTTC
CASSEEGGYNEQFF
>few|TRBJ2-7|TRBV7-2|TRBD1|14
TGTGCCAGCAGCTCCGACAGGGGGCTGGGCGAGCAGTACTTC
CASSSDRGLGEQYF
>NA|TRBJ2-1|TRBV4-3|TRBD1|15
TGCGCCAGCAGCCAAGGACAGGGCATTGGGAATGAGCAGTTCTTC
CASSQGQGIGNEQFF
>few|TRBJ2-5|TRBV28|NA|11
TGTGCCAGCAGTCGCCTGGGGGCCCAGTACTTC
CASSRLGAQYF
>NA|TRBJ2-3|TRBV7-9|TRBD1|13
TGTGCCAGCCGGACAGGGGCCAGAGATACGCAGTATTTT
CASRTGARDTQYF
>few|TRBJ1-5|TRBV5-5|NA|15
TGTGCCAGCAGCTGGACCCATTATGCGGGACAGCCCCAGCATTTT
CASSWTHYAGQPQHF
>few|TRBJ2-3|TRBV20-1|TRBD2|15
TGCAGTGCCGACAAGGTCGCGGGAGAGACAGATACGCAGTATTTT
CSADKVAGETDTQYF
>few|TRBJ1-1|TRBV5-1|NA|15
TGCGCCAGCAGCTTGGAGACTGCTGCCATGACTGAAGCTTTCTTT
CASSLETAAMTEAFF
>NA|TRBJ2-3|TRBV29-1|NA|14
TGCAGCATTGACCCGAAGGGGTTCTCACATACGCAGTATTTT
CSIDPKGFSHTQYF
>NA|TRBJ1-1|TRBV5-1|NA|15
TGCGCCAGCAGCTTGGGACAGCTTGGAAACACTGAAGCTTTCTTT
CASSLGQLGNTEAFF
>many|TRBJ1-5|TRBV12-3/TRBV12-4|TRBD1|13
TGTGCCACTAGTGACAGGGGCAATCAGCCCCAGCATTTT
CATSDRGNQPQHF
>few|TRBJ1-4|TRBV29-1|TRBD1|12
TGCAGCGCACGACAGGGAAATGAAAAACTGTTTTTT
CSARQGNEKLFF
>few|TRBJ2-1|TRBV7-2|NA|15
TGTGCCAGCAGCTTAGGACGGATGGGGCGCAATGAGCAGTTCTTC
CASSLGRMGRNEQFF
>NA|TRBJ1-4|TRBV5-6|TRBD1|19
TGTGCCAGCACCGAACGCCCGGGACAGTGGGGTGCAACTAATGAAAAACTGTTTTTT
CASTERPGQWGATNEKLFF
>few|TRBJ2-7|TRBV2|NA|14
TGTGCCAGCAGTGAAGCCGGCAGGGGGGGGAAGCAGTACTTC
CASSEAGRGGKQYF
>few|TRBJ2-5|TRBV7-2|TRBD2|15
TGTGCCAGCAGCCGAGGGGTTAGCGGGAGGGAGACCCAGTACTTC
CASSRGVSGRETQYF
>few|TRBJ2-7|TRBV19|NA|13
TGTGCCAGTAGTAGAAGAGAGGGGGGCGAGCAGTACTTC
CASSRREGGEQYF
>NA|TRBJ2-7|TRBV28|TRBD2|15
TGTGCCAGCAGACCCTCACTAGCGGGAGTGCACGAGCAGTACTTC
CASRPSLAGVHEQYF
>few|TRBJ2-7|TRBV5-1|TRBD2|16
TGCGCCAGCAGCTTGGTGTCGGCTAGCGGGGGGTACGAGCAGTACTTC
CASSLVSASGGYEQYF
>many|TRBJ2-7|TRBV7-9|NA|15
TGTGCCAGCAGCTCTAGACAGCCCGCTACCTACGAGCAGTACTTC
CASSSRQPATYEQYF
>NA|TRBJ1-1|TRBV2|TRBD1|12
TGTGCCAGCAGAACCGGACAGGGCCAAGCTTTCTTT
CASRTGQGQAFF
>NA|TRBJ2-3|TRBV6-2/TRBV6-3|TRBD1|14
TGTGCCAGCAGTCGTCGACAGGGGAGAGATACGCAGTATTTT
CASSRRQGRDTQYF
>few|TRBJ2-1|TRBV7-9|NA|12
TGTGCCAGCAGCTTATTTAGCGATGAGCAGTTCTTC
CASSLFSDEQFF
>NA|TRBJ2-5|TRBV6-2/TRBV6-3|TRBD2|16
TGTGCCAGCAGCGGACTAGCGGGGGTCATAGAAGAGACCCAGTACTTC
CASSGLAGVIEETQYF
>many|TRBJ1-2|TRBV20-1|NA|12
TGCAGTGCTAGCCGTGCAAACTATGGCTACACCTTC
CSASRANYGYTF
>NA|TRBJ2-1|TRBV25-1|NA|11
TGTGCCAGCAAGTGGGGTAGTGAGCAGTTCTTC
CASKWGSEQFF
>NA|TRBJ2-7|TRBV6-6|NA|13
TGTGCCAGCAAGAGGGACGGCTCCTACGAGCAGTACTTC
CASKRDGSYEQYF
>NA|TRBJ1-4|TRBV7-8|NA|14
TGTGCCAGCAGCTTCGGGGCGCCCAATGAAAAACTGTTTTTT
CASSFGAPNEKLFF
>NA|TRBJ2-1|TRBV5-1|TRBD2|15
TGCGCCAGCAGCCGAAGCGGGGAGACCTACAATGAGCAGTTCTTC
CASSRSGETYNEQFF